This T cell receptor beta chain is from a study of radiation and T cells in renal cell carcinoma. Notes on the study in general: Pretreatment tumor biopsies were lacking, so baseline clonotypes are unknown.

This clone was seen once. Its specificity is unknown. The time point was: baseline pretreatment blood. Described treatment: 15 Gy SBRT to primary tumor, nephrectomy 4 weeks later. Blood was sampled at baseline, 2 weeks and 4 weeks after SBRT. Trimming shortened V by 8 bases and J by 3 bases, and 13 bases separated the two germline ends. CDR3 length: 12 residues. Germline V gene data show CDR1 as SQVTM and CDR2 as ANQGSEA. TCRdb keeps only in-frame clones here, not all; method: immunoSEQ multiplex PCR. This table has more than 140,000 clones, over 80% appearing once. The chain links TRBV29-1 to TRBJ1-2; tentatively, D is TRBD1 (5 bases). Sequenced material: blood, taken from a patient whose treatment included radiotherapy and nephrectomy. The TCR originated in a woman between 50 and 59 years old with renal cell carcinoma. In nucleotides, the CDR3 is TGCAGCTCCCGGGACCACGACTATGGCTACACCTTC. It translates to CSSRDHDYGYTF.